This T cell receptor beta chain emerged from a study of blood T cell repertoires in COVID-19. As for the study in general: In each case, the material was cDNA or gDNA derived from T cells, B-cell-depleted T cells, or PBMCs.

Per the original methods: Reference gene primer amplification in the assay estimated nucleated cell counts. Profiling relied on immunoSEQ multiplex PCR, and the TCRdb table lists in-frame clones only, not all of them. Clone size and V and J calls were adopted from that table, with D and trimming inferred from the DNA. The sample holds about 110,000 clones, 60% to 80% seen once. Sequencing was done on a sample of peripheral blood. The receptor was derived from a woman at least 80 years old with active or convalescent COVID-19.

As DNA, the CDR3 is TGCAGCGTTGAACTCCAGGGGTCCAGGCTTAGGACAGATACGCAGTATTTT. Its protein product is CSVELQGSRLRTDTQYF. The chain employs TRBV29-1 and TRBJ2-3; TRBD1 is a possible D gene (6 bases). V dropped 2 bases and J dropped 3 bases, with 21 bases sitting between them. In germline, CDR1 is SQVTM, CDR2 ANQGSEA. The CDR3 spans 17 residues.